A selection of T cell receptor beta chains follows, all from one sample in a study of blood T cell repertoires in COVID-19. Data came from immunoSEQ multiplex PCR; TCRdb stores just in-frame clones and leaves some out. The sample lists around 200,000 clones, 60% to 85% seen once, with around 5.8% in the top ten. The sample consisted of peripheral blood. These receptors all come from a woman aged 70-85 years with acute or convalescent COVID-19. Both conserved end residues are part of each CDR3. A D gene is named only where the DNA matches it firmly. Where a row states a size, it is once, few, many or the class of an expanded clone; other rows omit it.

j_gene	abundance	d_gene	v_gene	CDR3aa	CDR3nt
TRBJ1-4	-	TRBD1	TRBV24-1	CATMGTADEKLFF	TGTGCCACAATGGGGACAGCAGATGAAAAACTGTTTTTT
TRBJ2-1	-	TRBD2	TRBV11-2	CASRGWTSGSGSYNEQFF	TGTGCCAGCAGGGGTTGGACTAGCGGGAGCGGATCCTACAATGAGCAGTTCTTC
TRBJ1-1	-	TRBD1	TRBV5-1	CASSGQGEGTEAFF	TGCGCCAGCAGCGGACAGGGGGAAGGCACTGAAGCTTTCTTT
TRBJ1-4	once	TRBD1	TRBV19	CASTHSRDSPNEKLFF	TGTGCCAGTACCCATAGCCGGGACAGCCCTAATGAAAAACTGTTTTTT
TRBJ2-1	-	TRBD1	TRBV9	CASSAISGTGAAEQFF	TGTGCCAGCAGCGCCATCTCCGGGACAGGGGCGGCTGAGCAGTTCTTC
TRBJ2-5	once	-	TRBV11-1	CASSLARDRETQYF	TGTGCCAGCAGCTTAGCGCGGGATAGAGAGACCCAGTACTTC
TRBJ2-7	-	-	TRBV4-2	CASSQAGGGEQYF	TGTGCCAGCAGCCAAGCTGGTGGCGGCGAGCAGTACTTC
TRBJ2-2	-	TRBD1	TRBV7-8	CASSRWTGSANTGELFF	TGTGCCAGCAGCCGTTGGACAGGCTCTGCGAACACCGGGGAGCTGTTTTTT
TRBJ2-7	-	TRBD1	TRBV2	CASRRGTGGQYEQYF	TGTGCCAGCAGGAGGGGGACAGGGGGCCAGTACGAGCAGTACTTC
TRBJ2-3	few	TRBD2	TRBV3-1/TRBV3-2	CASSQGTSGRNTQYF	TGTGCCAGCAGCCAAGGGACTAGCGGGAGGAATACGCAGTATTTT
TRBJ2-2	-	TRBD2	TRBV3-1/TRBV3-2	CASSQGKRLAGSGELFF	TGTGCCAGCAGCCAAGGGAAAAGACTAGCGGGCAGCGGGGAGCTGTTTTTT
TRBJ2-3	-	-	TRBV14	CASSRAGWRADTQYF	TGTGCCAGCAGCCGGGCGGGCTGGAGGGCAGATACGCAGTATTTT
TRBJ2-5	-	-	TRBV27	CAGSPRWGVQETQYF	TGTGCCGGCAGTCCTCGATGGGGGGTACAAGAGACCCAGTACTTC
TRBJ2-3	-	TRBD2	TRBV7-2	CASSLAASGITDTQYF	TGTGCCAGCAGCTTAGCGGCTAGCGGGATCACAGATACGCAGTATTTT
TRBJ1-2	-	TRBD1	TRBV10-3	CAISLDQGVYGYTF	TGTGCCATCAGCCTAGACCAGGGGGTGTATGGCTACACCTTC
TRBJ2-3	-	TRBD2	TRBV6-6	CASSRLAGGADTQYF	TGTGCCAGCAGTCGACTAGCGGGAGGTGCAGATACGCAGTATTTT
TRBJ1-1	-	-	TRBV4-2	CASSPGYTEAFF	TGTGCCAGCAGCCCCGGGTACACTGAAGCTTTCTTT
TRBJ2-1	once	TRBD2	TRBV28	CASNWGAGGVSVYNEQFF	TGTGCCAGCAACTGGGGAGCGGGAGGAGTATCAGTGTACAATGAGCAGTTCTTC
TRBJ1-6	-	-	TRBV29-1	CSVVIANNSPLHF	TGCAGCGTTGTTATAGCGAATAATTCACCCCTCCACTTT
TRBJ2-7	-	-	TRBV20-1	CSAKVLREQYF	TGCAGTGCTAAGGTACTGAGGGAGCAGTACTTC
TRBJ2-1	-	TRBD2	TRBV9	CASSVATSGILNEQFF	TGTGCCAGCAGCGTAGCGACTAGCGGGATTCTTAATGAGCAGTTCTTC
TRBJ1-1	few	TRBD1	TRBV2	CASRGDRNTEAFF	TGTGCCAGCAGAGGGGACAGGAACACTGAAGCTTTCTTT
TRBJ2-2	-	TRBD2	TRBV28	CASSLYVAGAANTGELFF	TGTGCCAGCAGTTTATATGTAGCGGGAGCTGCGAACACCGGGGAGCTGTTTTTT
TRBJ1-6	few	TRBD1	TRBV4-2	CASSLSTGGQVGSPLHF	TGTGCCAGCAGCCTCTCCACGGGCGGACAGGTTGGATCACCCCTCCACTTT
TRBJ2-5	-	TRBD1	TRBV5-4	CASSSKQGELEETQYF	TGTGCCAGCAGCTCCAAACAGGGGGAGTTGGAAGAGACCCAGTACTTC
TRBJ1-1	-	TRBD1	TRBV6-5	CASSRQGTEAFF	TGTGCCAGCAGTCGACAGGGAACTGAAGCTTTCTTT
TRBJ1-6	few	TRBD1	TRBV3-1/TRBV3-2	CASSLTGGDNSPLHF	TGTGCCAGCAGCCTGACAGGGGGGGATAATTCACCCCTCCACTTT
TRBJ1-3	once	-	TRBV6-2/TRBV6-3	CASSSPGSGNTIYF	TGTGCCAGCAGCTCTCCGGGCTCTGGAAACACCATATATTTT
TRBJ2-7	-	TRBD1	TRBV5-6	CASSENWGQGAHEQYF	TGTGCCAGCAGCGAGAATTGGGGACAGGGGGCCCACGAGCAGTACTTC
TRBJ2-2	once	-	TRBV7-8	CASSHARSGELFF	TGTGCCAGCAGCCACGCTAGGTCCGGGGAGCTGTTTTTT
TRBJ1-5	-	TRBD1	TRBV7-3	CASSSSGTGEDDNQPQHF	TGTGCCAGCAGCTCATCCGGGACAGGGGAGGACGACAATCAGCCCCAGCATTTT
TRBJ1-2	-	-	TRBV5-8	CASSPLGGYYGYTF	TGTGCCAGCAGTCCTTTGGGAGGCTACTATGGCTACACCTTC
TRBJ2-7	-	TRBD1	TRBV2	CASSVVRGMNEQYF	TGTGCCAGCAGTGTGGTCAGGGGGATGAACGAGCAGTACTTC